These T cell receptor beta chains were read from a single sample in a study of post-analysis software for immune sequencing data. TCRdb processed the PCR reads anew with MiXCR; each CDR3 protein has one entry. The sample contains around 250,000 distinct CDR3 sequences, less than 40% of which appear only once. The source material was blood. Source of these receptors: a girl under 18 with multiple sclerosis. The CDR3 runs from the conserved cysteine through the conserved F or W. D genes are given only for firm matches. Where a row states a size, it is once, few, many or the class of an expanded clone; other rows omit it.

14 | many | TRBJ1-1 | - | TRBV7-2 | CASSLGGWDPEAFF | TGTGCCAGCAGCTTGGGGGGGTGGGACCCTGAAGCTTTCTTT
13 | many | TRBJ1-2 | - | TRBV18 | CASSPPAGLGYTF | TGTGCCAGCTCACCACCCGCAGGGCTTGGCTACACCTTC
14 | - | TRBJ2-7 | - | TRBV10-3 | CAISEEQYRAEQYF | TGTGCCATCAGTGAGGAGCAGTACAGGGCCGAGCAGTACTTC
14 | few | TRBJ2-3 | - | TRBV18 | CASSPPTISDTQYF | TGTGCCAGCTCACCACCAACGATTTCGGATACGCAGTATTTT
13 | few | TRBJ1-5 | - | TRBV3-1 | CASSQGRQQPQHF | TGTGCCAGCAGCCAAGGTCGACAGCAGCCCCAGCATTTT
16 | - | TRBJ2-3 | - | TRBV2 | CASSERAGPRTDTQYF | TGTGCCAGCAGTGAACGCGCGGGGCCACGCACAGATACGCAGTATTTT
15 | few | TRBJ2-3 | TRBD1 | TRBV25-1 | CASSAGDSSTDTQYF | TGTGCCAGCAGTGCTGGGGACAGTAGCACAGATACGCAGTATTTT
15 | many | TRBJ1-2 | TRBD1 | TRBV2 | CASSEVGQGLYGYTF | TGTGCCAGCAGTGAAGTCGGACAGGGCCTCTATGGCTACACCTTC
13 | - | TRBJ2-1 | - | TRBV2 | CTSSDGARNEQFF | TGTACCAGCAGTGATGGGGCACGAAATGAGCAGTTCTTC
12 | - | TRBJ1-2 | - | TRBV29-1 | CGIRGGIYGYTF | TGCGGCATACGGGGAGGGATCTATGGCTACACCTTC
17 | - | TRBJ2-1 | TRBD2 | TRBV27 | CASSLSQRGSSYNEQFF | TGTGCCAGCAGTTTATCCCAGCGGGGGAGCTCCTACAATGAGCAGTTCTTC
15 | many | TRBJ2-4 | TRBD2 | TRBV4-2 | CASSPEETSVDIQYF | TGTGCCAGCAGCCCAGAGGAGACTAGCGTCGACATTCAGTACTTC
20 | many | TRBJ2-5 | - | TRBV4-1 | CASSQEAGTGTGRRQETQYF | TGCGCCAGCAGCCAAGAGGCCGGGACGGGTACGGGGCGAAGGCAAGAGACCCAGTACTTC
15 | - | TRBJ2-1 | TRBD2 | TRBV12-3/TRBV12-4 | CASLGLAGAYNEQFF | TGTGCCAGCCTGGGACTAGCGGGGGCCTACAATGAGCAGTTCTTC
14 | - | TRBJ1-6 | - | TRBV7-2 | CASSEGLWNSPLHF | TGTGCCAGCAGCGAGGGACTCTGGAATTCACCCCTCCACTTT
13 | many | TRBJ1-2 | - | TRBV7-9 | CASSSDIDYGYTF | TGTGCCAGCAGCTCAGACATAGACTATGGCTACACCTTC
14 | many | TRBJ2-5 | - | TRBV12-3/TRBV12-4 | CASSGLGSEETQYF | TGTGCCAGCAGTGGACTTGGCTCGGAAGAGACCCAGTACTTC
14 | - | TRBJ2-3 | TRBD2 | TRBV20-1 | CSAPTSRGTDTQYF | TGCAGTGCTCCGACTAGCCGGGGCACAGATACGCAGTATTTT
16 | many | TRBJ2-5 | TRBD2 | TRBV5-1 | CASSLEPRGDQETQYF | TGCGCCAGCAGCTTGGAACCCCGGGGGGACCAAGAGACCCAGTACTTC
15 | - | TRBJ2-1 | TRBD1 | TRBV20-1 | CSASPMTGAYNEQFF | TGCAGTGCTAGTCCCATGACAGGGGCCTACAATGAGCAGTTCTTC
14 | many | TRBJ2-5 | TRBD2 | TRBV6-1 | CASRSGLAEETQYF | TGTGCCAGCAGGTCGGGGCTAGCGGAAGAGACCCAGTACTTC
17 | - | TRBJ2-6 | - | TRBV7-8 | CASSLAGTTPGANVLTF | TGTGCCAGCAGCTTAGCTGGGACCACGCCTGGGGCCAACGTCCTGACTTTC
12 | - | TRBJ2-1 | - | TRBV20-1 | CSQTGDYNEQFF | TGCAGTCAGACGGGGGACTACAATGAGCAGTTCTTC
12 | many | TRBJ2-1 | - | TRBV24-1 | CATSRRDNEQFF | TGTGCCACCAGTCGTCGGGACAATGAGCAGTTCTTC
15 | - | TRBJ2-1 | - | TRBV7-2 | CASSFLGLSYNEQFF | TGTGCCAGCAGCTTTCTAGGGCTATCCTACAATGAGCAGTTCTTC
17 | - | TRBJ2-3 | TRBD2 | TRBV4-1 | CASSHRTSGLYTDTQYF | TGCGCCAGCAGCCATCGAACTAGCGGGCTCTACACAGATACGCAGTATTTT
18 | few | TRBJ1-1 | - | TRBV4-1 | CASSEPRTLHPINTEAFF | TGCGCCAGCAGCGAGCCGCGCACTCTACACCCCATTAACACTGAAGCTTTCTTT
14 | many | TRBJ2-5 | - | TRBV20-1 | CSARFVGFQETQYF | TGCAGTGCTAGGTTCGTCGGTTTCCAAGAGACCCAGTACTTC
16 | - | TRBJ2-7 | TRBD2 | TRBV7-2 | CASRPAGVSSLYEQYF | TGTGCCAGCCGGCCAGCGGGAGTCTCGTCCTTATACGAGCAGTACTTC
13 | - | TRBJ1-2 | TRBD1 | TRBV6-5 | CASSPDRVRGYTF | TGTGCCAGCAGCCCGGACAGGGTCAGGGGCTACACCTTC
15 | - | TRBJ1-4 | - | TRBV4-3 | CASSQDSQAYEKLFF | TGCGCCAGCAGCCAAGACAGCCAGGCGTATGAAAAACTGTTTTTT
11 | many | TRBJ2-5 | - | TRBV10-3 | CAIRDGETQYF | TGTGCCATCAGAGACGGGGAGACCCAGTACTTC
13 | many | TRBJ1-2 | TRBD1 | TRBV4-1 | CASSPTGFRGYTF | TGCGCCAGCAGCCCGACAGGGTTTCGTGGCTACACCTTC
14 | many | TRBJ2-1 | - | TRBV28 | CASSFQGGYNEQFF | TGTGCCAGCAGTTTCCAGGGCGGTTACAATGAGCAGTTCTTC
16 | many | TRBJ2-7 | - | TRBV10-2 | CASSDLGARVRYEQYF | TGCGCCAGCAGTGATTTAGGGGCCAGGGTTCGGTACGAGCAGTACTTC
13 | - | TRBJ2-1 | - | TRBV28 | CASSFRAPRGQFF | TGTGCCAGCAGTTTTCGCGCCCCACGTGGTCAGTTCTTC
15 | many | TRBJ2-5 | - | TRBV9 | CASSPNRDGEETQYF | TGTGCCAGCAGCCCGAACCGGGACGGTGAAGAGACCCAGTACTTC
15 | once | TRBJ2-1 | - | TRBV7-2 | CASSSYRGGLNEQFF | TGTGCCAGCAGCTCCTACAGGGGAGGTTTGAATGAGCAGTTCTTC
18 | - | TRBJ2-2 | - | TRBV5-1 | CASSLVAGRLRNTGELFF | TGCGCCAGCAGCTTGGTGGCAGGGAGGCTCCGGAACACCGGGGAGCTGTTTTTT
13 | many | TRBJ2-2 | TRBD2 | TRBV30 | CAWSAGLAGELFF | TGTGCCTGGAGTGCCGGACTAGCCGGGGAGCTGTTTTTT
18 | many | TRBJ1-2 | - | TRBV5-5 | CASSLERGGRSANYGYTF | TGTGCCAGCAGCTTGGAACGGGGGGGAAGAAGTGCTAACTATGGCTACACCTTC
15 | - | TRBJ2-2 | - | TRBV11-2 | CTSSPLGERTGELFF | TGTACCAGCAGCCCCTTAGGGGAGAGGACCGGGGAGCTGTTTTTT
15 | - | TRBJ2-5 | - | TRBV20-1 | CSARPLTASRETQYF | TGCAGTGCTAGACCCCTAACGGCTAGCAGAGAGACCCAGTACTTC
18 | - | TRBJ2-3 | TRBD2 | TRBV9 | CASSATGTSGRYPDTQYF | TGTGCCAGCAGCGCCACCGGGACTAGCGGGAGGTATCCAGATACGCAGTATTTT
18 | many | TRBJ2-3 | TRBD1 | TRBV20-1 | CSAKSPKPTGGRTDTQYF | TGCAGTGCTAAATCTCCTAAACCGACAGGGGGCCGCACAGATACGCAGTATTTT
17 | - | TRBJ2-7 | TRBD1 | TRBV20-1 | CSASIPGQGSAAYEQYF | TGCAGTGCTTCTATACCGGGACAGGGATCGGCGGCCTACGAGCAGTACTTC
16 | - | TRBJ2-1 | TRBD2 | TRBV4-1 | CASSATGTSGNNEQFF | TGCGCCAGCAGCGCAACCGGGACTAGCGGGAACAATGAGCAGTTCTTC
16 | few | TRBJ2-7 | - | TRBV7-9 | CASSSSGAGRSYEQYF | TGTGCCAGCAGCTCCAGCGGAGCAGGCCGCTCCTACGAGCAGTACTTC
15 | - | TRBJ1-4 | - | TRBV30 | CAWSHTGTSNEKLFF | TGTGCCTGGAGTCACACCGGGACGTCGAATGAAAAACTGTTTTTT
14 | few | TRBJ2-7 | - | TRBV7-2 | CASSLDYTSYEQYF | TGTGCCAGCAGCTTAGACTACACTTCCTACGAGCAGTACTTC
18 | - | TRBJ1-4 | TRBD1 | TRBV20-1 | CSARPTQGRGATNEKLFF | TGCAGTGCTAGGCCCACACAGGGGCGGGGTGCAACTAATGAAAAACTGTTTTTT
15 | - | TRBJ2-5 | - | TRBV5-1 | CASSLESAISGEQYF | TGCGCCAGCAGCTTGGAATCTGCCATCTCGGGAGAGCAGTACTTC
16 | - | TRBJ2-3 | - | TRBV20-1 | CSARDFAEASPDTQYF | TGCAGTGCTAGAGATTTTGCGGAAGCGAGCCCAGATACGCAGTATTTT
15 | - | TRBJ1-1 | - | TRBV10-1 | CASSERAGPGTEAFF | TGCGCCAGCAGTGAGAGAGCGGGCCCAGGCACTGAAGCTTTCTTT
12 | - | TRBJ2-7 | - | TRBV27 | CASTSGNYEQYF | TGTGCCAGCACGTCGGGGAACTACGAGCAGTACTTC
14 | many | TRBJ1-1 | - | TRBV10-2 | CASSEPGLNTEAFF | TGCGCCAGCAGTGAGCCGGGCCTGAACACTGAAGCTTTCTTT
13 | few | TRBJ2-3 | - | TRBV5-6 | CASTLVGTDTQYF | TGTGCCAGCACCCTTGTCGGCACAGATACGCAGTATTTT
15 | - | TRBJ2-1 | - | TRBV12-5 | CASGFGGVAYNEQFF | TGTGCTAGTGGTTTTGGGGGAGTGGCCTACAATGAGCAGTTCTTC
15 | many | TRBJ1-2 | - | TRBV7-2 | CASSPHEGFIYGYTF | TGTGCCAGCAGCCCCCACGAAGGGTTTATCTATGGCTACACCTTC
13 | - | TRBJ2-7 | TRBD2 | TRBV20-1 | CSVAPSGNHEQYF | TGCAGTGTCGCCCCTAGCGGGAACCACGAGCAGTACTTC